A selection of T cell receptor beta chains follows, all from one sample in a study of blood T cell repertoires in COVID-19. The repertoire was sequenced with immunoSEQ multiplex PCR; TCRdb's copy has only in-frame clones and lacks some. The profile covers approximately 69,000 clones, with roughly 73% appearing a single time and around 47% taken by the ten largest. The sample taken for sequencing was peripheral blood. Every receptor here comes from a human donor in a cohort sampled during active COVID-19. The CDR3 runs from the conserved cysteine through the conserved F or W.

V gene	J gene	CDR3 protein
TRBV6-2/TRBV6-3	TRBJ1-6	CASSSIDRGYNSPLHF
TRBV28	TRBJ1-6	CASSVGGSYNSPLHF
TRBV5-1	TRBJ2-5	CASSLTVVGRDWETQYF
TRBV19	TRBJ1-5	CASTGSGPQHF
TRBV6-5	TRBJ1-1	CASRDRAATEAFF
TRBV5-5	TRBJ1-5	CASSFTDRGSNQPQHF
TRBV30	TRBJ2-5	CAWSLTGTSGETQYF
TRBV2	TRBJ2-2	CASSEARRAGELFF
TRBV5-1	TRBJ2-7	CASSLTREGFYEQYF
TRBV6-5	TRBJ2-1	CASSLLAGYNEQFF
TRBV11-2	TRBJ1-2	CASSLVLGANYGYTF
TRBV5-1	TRBJ1-6	CASSGTGGETSPLHF
TRBV11-3	TRBJ2-2	CASSLSSNTGELFF
TRBV21-1	TRBJ2-5	CASSKNARGGKETQYF
TRBV18	TRBJ2-2	CASSPRAGGNTGELFF
TRBV7-9	TRBJ1-5	CASSTDSTNQPQHF
TRBV6-6	TRBJ2-7	CASRLTSGGHEQYF
TRBV5-1	TRBJ1-6	CASSLGTLGNSPLHF
TRBV4-2	TRBJ2-7	CASSQERLAGGLAVEQYF
TRBV5-1	TRBJ1-2	CASSYDRGVYGYTF
TRBV10-1	TRBJ2-1	CASSFGSQVNEQFF
TRBV5-4	TRBJ1-2	CASSLVAAFGGYTF
TRBV2	TRBJ2-5	CASSEDRVAEETQYF
TRBV7-9	TRBJ2-1	CASSLGAGGINEQFF
TRBV5-1	TRBJ2-1	CASSFLAGGDNEQFF
TRBV5-5	TRBJ2-4	CASSLGGTIRSNIQYF
TRBV7-2	TRBJ2-7	CASSLHRVIHEQYF
TRBV19	TRBJ2-7	CASSIRGNSYEQYF
TRBV3-1/TRBV3-2	TRBJ2-6	CASSSDSSGANVLTF
TRBV28	TRBJ1-3	CASSLFRRGRSGDTIYF
TRBV2	TRBJ2-7	CAIQGIYEQYF
TRBV28	TRBJ2-1	CASSLGGSSYNEQFF
TRBV3-1/TRBV3-2	TRBJ2-2	CASSLGGGTGELFF
TRBV4-1	TRBJ2-3	CASSQGFSGSRTDTQYF
TRBV29-1	TRBJ2-1	CSVLGQGAYNEQFF
TRBV28	TRBJ1-5	CASNVGPNQPQHF
TRBV5-5	TRBJ1-5	CASSRELTGVEQPQHF
TRBV3-1/TRBV3-2	TRBJ2-5	CASSQGPAGRETQYF
TRBV7-6	TRBJ2-3	CASSPRGAGGLTSSTDTQYF
TRBV5-4	TRBJ1-6	CASSPLAGQGHSPLHF
TRBV5-4	TRBJ1-2	CASSLLVGRDIPFGYGYTF
TRBV10-2	TRBJ2-3	CASMLAGSDTQYF
TRBV9	TRBJ2-1	CASSARDRSYNEQFF
TRBV18	TRBJ2-5	CASSPLRPSREKTQYF
TRBV6-6	TRBJ2-1	CASRGGRTSGYNEQFF
TRBV6-5	TRBJ2-7	CASLRPGQSSYEQYF
TRBV7-2	TRBJ2-1	CASSLAAGLAGNEQFF
TRBV28	TRBJ2-1	CASSFSSGRVF
TRBV28	TRBJ2-1	CASREGQVYNEQFF
TRBV6-5	TRBJ2-7	CASRMTGGYEQYF
TRBV20-1	TRBJ1-2	CSASLGDGYTF